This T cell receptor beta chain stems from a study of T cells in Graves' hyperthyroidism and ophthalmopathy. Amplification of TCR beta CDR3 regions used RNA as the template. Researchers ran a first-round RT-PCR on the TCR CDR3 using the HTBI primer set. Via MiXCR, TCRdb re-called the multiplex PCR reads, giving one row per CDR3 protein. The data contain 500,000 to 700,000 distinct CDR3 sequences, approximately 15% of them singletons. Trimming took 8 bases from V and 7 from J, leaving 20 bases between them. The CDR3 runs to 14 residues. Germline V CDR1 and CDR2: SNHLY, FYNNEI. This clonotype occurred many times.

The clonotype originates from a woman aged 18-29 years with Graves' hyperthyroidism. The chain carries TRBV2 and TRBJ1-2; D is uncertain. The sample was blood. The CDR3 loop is CASGVTREAGGYTF. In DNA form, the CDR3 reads TGTGCCAGCGGGGTGACAAGGGAGGCAGGTGGCTACACCTTC.